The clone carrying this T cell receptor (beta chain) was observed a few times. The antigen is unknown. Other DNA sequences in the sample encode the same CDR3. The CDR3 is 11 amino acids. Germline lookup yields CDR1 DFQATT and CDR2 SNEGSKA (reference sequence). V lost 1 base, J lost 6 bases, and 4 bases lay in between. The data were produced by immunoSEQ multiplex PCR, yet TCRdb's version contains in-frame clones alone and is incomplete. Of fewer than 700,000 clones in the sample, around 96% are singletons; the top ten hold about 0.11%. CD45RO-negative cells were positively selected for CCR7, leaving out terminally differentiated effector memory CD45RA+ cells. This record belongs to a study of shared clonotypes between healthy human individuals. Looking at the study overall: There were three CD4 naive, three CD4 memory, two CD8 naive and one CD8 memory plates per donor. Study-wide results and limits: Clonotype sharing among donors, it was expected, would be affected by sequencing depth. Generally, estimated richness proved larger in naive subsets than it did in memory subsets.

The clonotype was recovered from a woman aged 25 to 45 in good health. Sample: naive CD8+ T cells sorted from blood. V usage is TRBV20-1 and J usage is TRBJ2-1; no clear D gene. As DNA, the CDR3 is TGCAGTGCTAGAGGGGGCAATGAGCAGTTCTTC. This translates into CSARGGNEQFF.